This T cell receptor beta chain originates from a study of blood T cell repertoires in COVID-19. Trimming shortened V by 2 bases and J by 0 bases, and 8 bases separated the two germline ends. CDR1 KGHSH and CDR2 LQKENI come from the germline V gene. The CDR3 is made up of 15 amino acids. This table comes from immunoSEQ multiplex PCR, and its TCRdb copy is limited to in-frame clones, with some not included. The table includes 340,000 or so clones, over 75% detected once. Sequenced: peripheral blood. The rearrangement uses TRBV18 and TRBJ1-5; D not certain. The origin of this receptor is a man aged 50-60 years with active or convalescent COVID-19. For the CDR3, the DNA is TGTGCCAGCTCACCAACGGGAAATAGCAATCAGCCCCAGCATTTT. It yields the protein CASSPTGNSNQPQHF.